The present T cell receptor beta chain was sequenced within a study of blood T cell repertoires in COVID-19. In the study's own analysis: Reference gene primer amplification in the assay estimated nucleated cell counts. Sequencing used immunoSEQ multiplex PCR; TCRdb keeps in-frame clones, though not all of them. The DNA was the basis for D and trimming; V, J and clone size are from that table. The sample includes around 89,000 clones, more than 70% of them seen just once. The CDR3 consists of 15 residues. CDR1 is SGHAT, CDR2 FQNNGV, per germline. Unmatched junction bases numbered 9, after V lost 5 bases and J lost 2 bases.

Sequencing used peripheral blood. This TCR was recovered from a man in his 60s with acute or convalescent COVID-19. The rearrangement links TRBV11-2 to TRBJ2-7; 7 bases are a match to TRBD2. The CDR3 loop is CASSEGTTLTYEQYF. The CDR3 nucleotides read TGTGCCAGCAGCGAAGGGACTACCTTGACCTACGAGCAGTACTTC.